The following is a T cell receptor (beta chain) sequence with its context. Antigen specificity is unknown. Profiled with immunoSEQ multiplex PCR; TCRdb holds only in-frame clones, not every one. In the table there are 140,000 to 150,000 clones, around 85% of which are singletons. These data originate in a study of T cell responses to AZD1222 COVID-19 vaccine. Study-level information: Combined were second doses at about 4 or about 12 weeks.

Findings of the study overall: Clonal diversity may have been underestimated in mostly white British donors. Among those given AZD1222, only 6 or 7 were seropositive at baseline. CD4 TCRs linked to vaccination spanned spike, dominating at 160-218 and 743-854.

The CDR3 consists of 16 residues. Germline V gene data show CDR1 as LNHDA and CDR2 as SQIVND (reference sequence). Trimming left V 7 bases short and J 2 bases short, with 18 bases between. Material: peripheral blood, obtained on day 0 of AZD1222 vaccination. The sequence came from an adult in good health. The chain uses TRBV19 and TRBJ1-5; possibly TRBD1 for D (5 bases). The DNA of the CDR3 is TGTGCCAGTACCGACACGGGGGGGTTTGGCAATCAGCCCCAGCATTTT. This encodes CASTDTGGFGNQPQHF. The full variable domain, with the rest looked up from reference TRBV19 and TRBJ1-5, is DGGITQSPKYLFRKEGQNVTLSCEQNLNHDAMYWYRQDPGQGLRLIYYSQIVNDFQKGDIAEGYSVSREKKESFPLTVTSAQKNPTAFYLCASTDTGGFGNQPQHFGDGTRLSIL.